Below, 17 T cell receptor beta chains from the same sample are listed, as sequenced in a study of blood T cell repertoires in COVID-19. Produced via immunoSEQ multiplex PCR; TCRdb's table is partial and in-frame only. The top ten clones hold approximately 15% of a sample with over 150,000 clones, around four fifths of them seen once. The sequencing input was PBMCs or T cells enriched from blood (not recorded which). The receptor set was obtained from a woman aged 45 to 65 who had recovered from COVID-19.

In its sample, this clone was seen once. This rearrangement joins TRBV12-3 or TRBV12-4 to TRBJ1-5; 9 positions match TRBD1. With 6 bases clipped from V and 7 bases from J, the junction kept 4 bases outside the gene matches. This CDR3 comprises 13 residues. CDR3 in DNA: TGTGCCAGCAGGTTGACAGGGGGACAGCCCCAGCATTTT. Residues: CASRLTGGQPQHF.

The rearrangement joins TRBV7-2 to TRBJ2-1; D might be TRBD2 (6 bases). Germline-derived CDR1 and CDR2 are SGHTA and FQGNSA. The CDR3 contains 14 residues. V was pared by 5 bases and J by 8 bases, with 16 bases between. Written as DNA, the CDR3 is TGTGCCAGCAGCCCTGATGGGACTTTGGATGAGCAGTTCTTC. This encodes CASSPDGTLDEQFF.

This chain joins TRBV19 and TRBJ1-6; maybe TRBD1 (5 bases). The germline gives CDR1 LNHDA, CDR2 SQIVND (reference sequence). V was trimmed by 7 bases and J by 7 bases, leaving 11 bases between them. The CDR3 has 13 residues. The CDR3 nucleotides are TGTGCCAGTACGGCAGGGAAGAATTCACCCCTCCACTTT. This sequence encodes CASTAGKNSPLHF.

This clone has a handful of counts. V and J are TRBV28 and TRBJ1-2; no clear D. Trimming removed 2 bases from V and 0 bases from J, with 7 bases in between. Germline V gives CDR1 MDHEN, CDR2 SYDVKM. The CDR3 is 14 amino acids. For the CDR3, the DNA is TGTGCCAGCAGTTTAGCGACAACTAACTATGGCTACACCTTC. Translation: CASSLATTNYGYTF.

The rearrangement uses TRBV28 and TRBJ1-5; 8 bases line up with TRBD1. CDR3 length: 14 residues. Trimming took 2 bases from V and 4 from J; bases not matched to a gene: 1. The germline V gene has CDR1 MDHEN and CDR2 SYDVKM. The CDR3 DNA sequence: TGTGCCAGCAGTTTACAGGGGGCAAATCAGCCCCAGCATTTT. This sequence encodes CASSLQGANQPQHF.

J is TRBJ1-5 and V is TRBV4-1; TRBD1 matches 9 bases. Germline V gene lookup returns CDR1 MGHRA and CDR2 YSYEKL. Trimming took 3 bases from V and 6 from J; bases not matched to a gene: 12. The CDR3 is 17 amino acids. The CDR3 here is CASSQLPGQGIGQPQHF. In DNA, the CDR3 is TGCGCCAGCAGCCAGTTACCGGGACAGGGAATCGGTCAGCCCCAGCATTTT.

CDR3 sequence reads: CASSLTGGNTEAFF. The CDR3 DNA reads TGTGCCAGCAGCTTAACAGGGGGGAACACTGAAGCTTTCTTT. This chain links TRBV11-2 with TRBJ1-1; 8 positions agree with TRBD1. This CDR3 contains 14 residues. Trimming took 2 bases from V and 1 from J; bases not matched to a gene: 0. Germline CDR1 is SGHAT and CDR2 is FQNNGV.

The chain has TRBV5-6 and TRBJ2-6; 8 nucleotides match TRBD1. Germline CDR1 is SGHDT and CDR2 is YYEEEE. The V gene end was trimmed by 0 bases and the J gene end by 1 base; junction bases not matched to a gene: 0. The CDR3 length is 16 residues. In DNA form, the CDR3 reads TGTGCCAGCAGCTTGGACAGGGGGTCTGGGGCCAACGTCCTGACTTTC. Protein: CASSLDRGSGANVLTF.

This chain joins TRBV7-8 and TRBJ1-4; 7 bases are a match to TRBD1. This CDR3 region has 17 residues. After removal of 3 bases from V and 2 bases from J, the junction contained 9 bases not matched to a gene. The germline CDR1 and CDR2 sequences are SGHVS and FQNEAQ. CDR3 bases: TGTGCCAGCAGCTTCAGACAGGGCGATTCGACTAATGAAAAACTGTTTTTT. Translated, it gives CASSFRQGDSTNEKLFF.

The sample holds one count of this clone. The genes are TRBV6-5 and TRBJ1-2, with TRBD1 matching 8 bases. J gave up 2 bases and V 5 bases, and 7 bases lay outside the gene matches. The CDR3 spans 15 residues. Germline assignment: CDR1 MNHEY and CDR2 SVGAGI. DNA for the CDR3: TGTGCCAGCAGTACCCGGGACAGGCGGAACTATGGCTACACCTTC. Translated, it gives CASSTRDRRNYGYTF.

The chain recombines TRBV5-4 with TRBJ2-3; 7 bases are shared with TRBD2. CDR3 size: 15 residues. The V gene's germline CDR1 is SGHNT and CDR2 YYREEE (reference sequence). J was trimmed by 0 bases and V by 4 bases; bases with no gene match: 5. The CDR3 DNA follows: TGTGCCAGCAGCGCCCTAGCGGAGAGCACAGATACGCAGTATTTT. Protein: CASSALAESTDTQYF.

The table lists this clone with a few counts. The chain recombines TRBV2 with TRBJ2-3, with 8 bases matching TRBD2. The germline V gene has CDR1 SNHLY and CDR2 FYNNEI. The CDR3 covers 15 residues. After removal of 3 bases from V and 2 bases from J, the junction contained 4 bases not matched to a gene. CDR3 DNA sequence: TGTGCCAGCAGTGATTTAGCGGGAATCACAGATACGCAGTATTTT. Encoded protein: CASSDLAGITDTQYF.

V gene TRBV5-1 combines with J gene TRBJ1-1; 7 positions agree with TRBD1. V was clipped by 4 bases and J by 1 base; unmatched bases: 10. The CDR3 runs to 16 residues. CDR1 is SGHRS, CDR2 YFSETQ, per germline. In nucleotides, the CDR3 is TGCGCCAGCAGCCCGATGGAGGGGGCTGGGAACACTGAAGCTTTCTTT. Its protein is CASSPMEGAGNTEAFF. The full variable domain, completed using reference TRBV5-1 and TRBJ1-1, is KAGVTQTPRYLIKTRGQQVTLSCSPISGHRSVSWYQQTPGQGLQFLFEYFSETQRNKGNFPGRFSGRQFSNSRSEMNVSTLELGDSALYLCASSPMEGAGNTEAFFGQGTRLTVV.

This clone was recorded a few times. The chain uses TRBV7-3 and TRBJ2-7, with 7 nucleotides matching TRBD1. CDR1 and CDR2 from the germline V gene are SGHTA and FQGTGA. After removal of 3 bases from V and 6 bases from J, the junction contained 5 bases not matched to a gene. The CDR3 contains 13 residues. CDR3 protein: CASSLQGDGEQYF. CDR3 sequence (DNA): TGTGCCAGCAGCTTGCAGGGGGATGGCGAGCAGTACTTC.

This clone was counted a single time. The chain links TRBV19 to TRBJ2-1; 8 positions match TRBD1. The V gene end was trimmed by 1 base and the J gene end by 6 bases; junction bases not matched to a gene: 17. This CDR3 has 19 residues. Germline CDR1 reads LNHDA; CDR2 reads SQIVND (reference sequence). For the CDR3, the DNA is TGTGCCAGTAGTATAGCGAAAGCGTCAGGGGGCTTTCTACGCAATGAGCAGTTCTTC. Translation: CASSIAKASGGFLRNEQFF.

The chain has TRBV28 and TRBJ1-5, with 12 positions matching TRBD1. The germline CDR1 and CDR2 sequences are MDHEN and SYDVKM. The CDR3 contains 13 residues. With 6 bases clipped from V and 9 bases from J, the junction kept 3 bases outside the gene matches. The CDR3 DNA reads TGTGCCAGCAGCGGGACAGGGGGCTTGCCCCAGCATTTT. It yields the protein CASSGTGGLPQHF.

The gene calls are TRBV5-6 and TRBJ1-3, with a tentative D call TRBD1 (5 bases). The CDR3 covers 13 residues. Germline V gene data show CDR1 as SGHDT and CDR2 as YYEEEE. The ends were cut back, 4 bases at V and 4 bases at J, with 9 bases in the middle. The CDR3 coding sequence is TGTGCCAGCAGCGCAGGGTCCGGAAACACCATATATTTT. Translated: CASSAGSGNTIYF. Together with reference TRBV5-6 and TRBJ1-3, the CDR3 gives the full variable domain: DAGVTQSPTHLIKTRGQQVTLRCSPKSGHDTVSWYQQALGQGPQFIFQYYEEEERQRGNFPDRFSGHQFPNYSSELNVNALLLGDSALYLCASSAGSGNTIYFGEGSWLTVV.